The 28 T cell receptor beta chains below all came from one sample that was sequenced in a study of cytomegalovirus exposure and HLA in healthy donors. The PCR used 60 Vbeta and 13 Jbeta primers. Measured with immunoSEQ multiplex PCR; TCRdb has only the in-frame clones, and not every one. The table records over 110,000 clones, around three quarters of them present only once. Sequenced sample: PBMCs. The receptors originated from a woman in her thirties or forties in good health and CMV-seropositive.

The rearrangement links TRBV5-1 to TRBJ2-5; 8 positions agree with TRBD1. The J segment lost 5 bases and the V segment lost 3 bases, leaving 9 bases of the junction unmatched. The CDR3 totals 15 residues. The germline gives CDR1 SGHRS, CDR2 YFSETQ. Here the CDR3 reads CASSSAQGGGETQYF. The CDR3 nucleotides read TGCGCCAGCAGCTCTGCACAGGGGGGAGGTGAGACCCAGTACTTC. Combining the CDR3 with reference TRBV5-1 and TRBJ2-5 gives the whole variable domain KAGVTQTPRYLIKTRGQQVTLSCSPISGHRSVSWYQQTPGQGLQFLFEYFSETQRNKGNFPGRFSGRQFSNSRSEMNVSTLELGDSALYLCASSSAQGGGETQYFGPGTRLLVL.

The chain combines TRBV5-1 with TRBJ2-2; TRBD1 is a possible D gene (5 bases). Trimming stripped 1 base from V and 8 bases from J, with 18 bases between. Germline V gene sequence: CDR1 SGHRS, CDR2 YFSETQ. This CDR3 comprises 16 residues. The CDR3, as DNA: TGCGCCAGCAGCTTGTCCCCACAGGACCTGGGAGGGGAGCTGTTTTTT. It codes for CASSLSPQDLGGELFF.

To note about this clone: One end of the junction does not line up with germline, which may come from a read error. This sample also contains other DNA sequences that code for the same CDR3. The V call is TRBV7-2, the J call TRBJ2-5; 10 bases map to TRBD1. This CDR3 is built from 14 residues. Looked up from germline, CDR1 is SGHTA and CDR2 is FQGNSA. The CDR3 is CASSLAGQGETQYF. The CDR3 nucleotides read TGTGCTAGCAGCTTAGCGGGACAGGGGGAGACCCAGTACTTC.

The CDR3 is CASSPTTGAYEKLFF. The CDR3 nucleotides read TGTGCCAGCTCACCGACGACAGGGGCTTATGAAAAACTGTTTTTT. The V gene is TRBV18, the J gene TRBJ1-4; 8 positions agree with TRBD1. The CDR3 totals 15 residues. V dropped 3 bases and J dropped 6; count of bases not matched to a gene: 6. Germline V gene data show CDR1 as KGHSH and CDR2 as LQKENI. The variable domain in full, completed from reference TRBV18 and TRBJ1-4, reads NAGVMQNPRHLVRRRGQEARLRCSPMKGHSHVYWYRQLPEEGLKFMVYLQKENIIDESGMPKERFSAEFPKEGPSILRIQQVVRGDSAAYFCASSPTTGAYEKLFFGSGTQLSVL.

This clone is medium-sized by share. In the same sample, other DNA sequences code for this CDR3. V and J are TRBV5-4 and TRBJ2-5, with 8 bases identical to TRBD2. This CDR3 comprises 15 residues. The J segment lost 2 bases and the V segment lost 0 bases, leaving 3 bases of the junction unmatched. Looked up from germline, CDR1 is SGHNT and CDR2 is YYREEE (reference sequence). CDR3 DNA: TGTGCCAGCAGCTTGGTCCTAGCGGGTCAAGAGACCCAGTACTTC. This translates into CASSLVLAGQETQYF.

The V gene is TRBV6-5, the J gene TRBJ1-2; a possible D gene is TRBD1 (6 bases). The CDR3 has 15 amino acids. V was cut by 7 bases and J by 1 base, with 16 bases left in between. CDR1 MNHEY and CDR2 SVGAGI come from the germline V gene. Here the CDR3 DNA reads TGTGCCAGCACCTTAGGGGGGGGAGGTAACTATGGCTACACCTTC. Protein: CASTLGGGGNYGYTF.

This chain uses TRBV28 with TRBJ1-5; D possibly corresponds to TRBD1 (6 bases). The V end was cut by 7 bases, the J end by 15 bases, with 16 bases between. CDR1 and CDR2 (germline): MDHEN, SYDVKM. There are 11 residues in the CDR3. The CDR3 DNA reads TGTGCCAGCAAAATCCGGACAGTAACGCATTTT. This gives the protein CASKIRTVTHF.

The chain combines TRBV4-1 with TRBJ1-4; D not certain. The CDR3 has 16 amino acids. Between the trimmed V and J ends, which lost 1 base and 3 bases, there was a span of 12 bases. Germline values: CDR1 MGHRA, CDR2 YSYEKL. The CDR3 loop is CASSQGRLEANEKLFF. CDR3 DNA sequence: TGCGCCAGCAGCCAAGGTCGCTTGGAGGCTAATGAAAAACTGTTTTTT.

The chain uses TRBV5-1 and TRBJ1-2; D is uncertain. Germline V gives CDR1 SGHRS, CDR2 YFSETQ. This CDR3 spans 15 amino acids. Trimming removed 0 bases from V and 3 bases from J, with 12 bases in between. This chain's CDR3 is CASSLVPGGDYGYTF. CDR3 nucleotide sequence: TGCGCCAGCAGCTTGGTTCCTGGCGGGGACTATGGCTACACCTTC.

The chain uses TRBV5-1 and TRBJ2-2; 9 nucleotides match TRBD1. CDR1 and CDR2 (germline): SGHRS, YFSETQ. The CDR3 consists of 15 residues. Losses at the gene ends were 4 bases for V and 6 bases for J; bases not matched to a gene: 7. The CDR3 sequence is CASSSGDRDAGELFF. Written as DNA, the CDR3 is TGCGCCAGCAGCAGCGGGGACAGGGACGCCGGGGAGCTGTTTTTT.

The V and J genes are TRBV25-1 and TRBJ1-4; 8 bases align to TRBD1. The CDR3 is 15 amino acids. Trimming removed 4 bases from V and 6 bases from J; junction bases left unmatched: 7. CDR1 MGHDK and CDR2 SYGVNS come from the germline V gene. CDR3 sequence (DNA): TGTGCCAGCAGTGCCGACAGGGGTTTAGATGAAAAACTGTTTTTT. It is translated as CASSADRGLDEKLFF.

The chain carries TRBV5-1 and TRBJ2-5; unclear D gene. The CDR3 sequence is 11 residues long. Germline lookup yields CDR1 SGHRS and CDR2 YFSETQ. V dropped 5 bases and J dropped 3 bases, with 5 bases sitting between them. Here the CDR3 reads CASRQEETQYF. CDR3 bases: TGCGCCAGCAGGCAGGAAGAGACCCAGTACTTC.

This clone was counted a few times. The V gene is TRBV14, the J gene TRBJ2-7, with 7 bases aligning to TRBD1. CDR1 and CDR2 from the germline V gene are SGHDN and FVKESK. With V trimmed by 0 bases and J by 5 bases, 10 bases remained unmatched. This CDR3 has 16 residues. CDR3 in DNA: TGTGCCAGCAGCCAAGAGGGACCGGGACAGATCGACGAGCAGTACTTC. It is translated as CASSQEGPGQIDEQYF.

The chain combines TRBV25-1 with TRBJ2-7; 7 bases are shared with TRBD2. The CDR3 length is 13 residues. The V segment lost 1 base and the J segment 5 bases; nucleotides outside the gene matches: 2. Per germline, CDR1 MGHDK and CDR2 SYGVNS. The CDR3 nucleotides read TGTGCCAGCAGTGAATGGGGGGGGGACGAGCAGTACTTC. Translation gives CASSEWGGDEQYF.

This sequence joins TRBV7-2 and TRBJ2-1, with TRBD1 identical over 8 bases. Per germline, CDR1 SGHTA and CDR2 FQGNSA. The CDR3 covers 13 residues. The V and J ends lost 4 bases and 7 bases, in that order; junction bases with no gene match: 3. CDR3 region: CASSSRQGNEQFF. The CDR3 DNA sequence: TGTGCCAGCAGCTCGAGACAGGGGAATGAGCAGTTCTTC.

This chain joins TRBV6-5 and TRBJ2-7, with TRBD1 matching 8 bases. CDR1 MNHEY and CDR2 SVGAGI come from the germline V gene. The CDR3 has 14 residues. J was trimmed by 2 bases and V by 5 bases; bases with no gene match: 5. This CDR3 reads CASSMTGDTYEQYF. Here the CDR3 DNA reads TGTGCCAGCAGTATGACAGGGGACACCTACGAGCAGTACTTC.

This clone has a handful of counts. This chain joins TRBV6-1 and TRBJ2-7; 7 bases align to TRBD2. CDR1 is MNHNS, CDR2 SASEGT, per germline. The CDR3 has 12 residues. V lost 0 bases and J lost 13; bases outside the gene matches: 6. The CDR3 loop is CASSEARTRHYF. CDR3 DNA sequence: TGTGCCAGCAGTGAAGCGAGGACTAGACACTACTTC.

The chain joins TRBV6-1 to TRBJ1-1, with 7 bases matching TRBD1. The CDR3 runs 14 residues. Germline CDR1 MNHNS, CDR2 SASEGT. V lost 3 bases and J lost 1; bases outside the gene matches: 2. CDR3 nucleotides: TGTGCCAGCAGTGACAGGGGGGCGAACACTGAAGCTTTCTTT. It codes for CASSDRGANTEAFF.

The chain has TRBV30 and TRBJ2-1; 8 nucleotides line up with TRBD2. This CDR3 comprises 15 residues. CDR1 GTSNPN and CDR2 SVGIG come from the germline V gene (reference sequence). The V segment lost 2 bases and the J segment 1 base; nucleotides outside the gene matches: 4. CDR3 sequence reads: CAWSTASGSYNEQFF. The CDR3, as DNA: TGTGCCTGGAGTACGGCTAGCGGGTCCTACAATGAGCAGTTCTTC.

This clone is a singleton in its sample. V is TRBV4-1 and J is TRBJ2-5; D is undetermined. CDR3 length: 16 residues. V was shortened by 0 bases and J by 5 bases, with 16 bases between the two germline ends. Germline CDR1 reads MGHRA; CDR2 reads YSYEKL. CDR3 DNA: TGCGCCAGCAGCCAAGAACTGTTGAGGAGTCGTGAGACCCAGTACTTC. Protein product: CASSQELLRSRETQYF.

This chain connects TRBV7-8 to TRBJ1-2; 9 positions agree with TRBD1. The CDR3 is 14 amino acids. Germline CDR1 and CDR2: SGHVS and FQNEAQ. Trimming at V came to 4 bases and at J to 8 bases, leaving 8 bases not matched to a gene. In nucleotides, the CDR3 is TGTGCCAGCAGCTCAGACAGGGGGATGGGAGGCTACACCTTC. Translating it yields CASSSDRGMGGYTF.

V usage is TRBV5-1 and J usage is TRBJ2-7, with D possibly TRBD2 on 5 matching bases. Trimming pared 6 bases from V and 1 base from J, leaving 11 bases between. The CDR3 totals 13 residues. Germline values: CDR1 SGHRS, CDR2 YFSETQ. The CDR3 nucleotides are TGCGCCAGCACCCAAGGAGGATCCTACGAGCAGTACTTC. This sequence encodes CASTQGGSYEQYF.

J is TRBJ2-5 and V is TRBV5-1; TRBD2 matches 8 bases. The tail of the sequence fits TRBJ2-7 better, so the J call may be wrong. The CDR3 length is 15 residues. Germline V gene data show CDR1 as SGHRS and CDR2 as YFSETQ. CDR3 in amino acids: CASSRLGTSSYEQYF. The DNA for the CDR3 is TGCGCCAGCAGCCGCCTCGGGACTAGCTCCTACGAGCAGTACTTC.

Concerning this clone: Different DNA sequences within this sample yield the same CDR3. The chain joins TRBV9 to TRBJ2-7, with a tentative D call TRBD1 (5 bases). The V end lost 0 bases, the J end lost 0 bases, and 7 bases lay between the germline ends. The V gene's germline CDR1 is SGDLS and CDR2 YYNGEE. This CDR3 region has 14 residues. Here the CDR3 reads CASSVGGRSYEQYF. In nucleotides, the CDR3 is TGTGCCAGCAGCGTAGGGGGCCGCTCCTACGAGCAGTACTTC.

This chain links TRBV5-1 with TRBJ1-1; 8 bases are a match to TRBD1. The CDR3 is 13 residues long. CDR1 SGHRS and CDR2 YFSETQ come from the germline V gene. J was trimmed by 4 bases and V by 4 bases; bases with no gene match: 3. CDR3 nucleotide sequence: TGCGCCAGCAGCATCGACAGGGGCACTGAAGCTTTCTTT. Its protein product is CASSIDRGTEAFF.

This clone was seen only once. The chain couples TRBV2 to TRBJ2-5, with D unclear. The CDR3 is 11 residues long. In germline, CDR1 is SNHLY, CDR2 FYNNEI. The V and J ends lost 6 bases and 2 bases respectively, with 4 bases between them. CDR3 residues: CASRYQETQYF. DNA of the CDR3: TGTGCCAGCAGATATCAAGAGACCCAGTACTTC.

The rearrangement uses TRBV19 and TRBJ1-5; maybe TRBD1 (6 bases). The CDR3 is 15 amino acids. Trimming left V 10 bases short and J 4 bases short, with 20 bases between. Looked up from germline, CDR1 is LNHDA and CDR2 is SQIVND (reference sequence). The CDR3 region is CANPGGASENQPQHF. The CDR3 coding sequence is TGTGCCAACCCTGGGGGGGCCTCGGAGAATCAGCCCCAGCATTTT.

This clone is a singleton in its sample. V is TRBV18 and J is TRBJ1-5, with a possible D match to TRBD1 (6 bases). The CDR3 has 14 residues. Germline CDR1 reads KGHSH; CDR2 reads LQKENI. The V end was cut by 4 bases, the J end by 4 bases, with 11 bases between. In DNA, the CDR3 is TGTGCCAGCTCACTGCGGACAGATAATCAGCCCCAGCATTTT. This encodes CASSLRTDNQPQHF.